This TCR beta chain was identified during a study of cytomegalovirus exposure and HLA in healthy donors. Study context: As an earlier analysis found, roughly 180 million T cells yielded approximately 100 million unique TCR beta sequences.

V trimming: 1 base; J trimming: 1 base; junction bases outside the gene matches: 19. The CDR3 covers 20 residues. Germline values: CDR1 LGHNA, CDR2 YNFKEQ. Points from the study as a whole: As a later analysis revealed, the rate of TCR association differed by HLA locus, with DRB1 most and HLA-C fewest. Across donors, presence/absence analyses took sequencing depth to be roughly uniform. Specific recognition of CMV antigens was confirmed in vitro for a few chains (all CMV-associated).

In the case of this clone: The antigen is undetermined.

PCR amplification relied on 60 Vbeta primers (plus 13 Jbeta primers). Repertoires were generated with immunoSEQ multiplex PCR, while TCRdb's copy carries only in-frame clones and drops some. The repertoire holds about 120,000 clones, with 75% to 90% as singletons. This clonotype was obtained from a man aged 25-45 years in good health and CMV-seronegative. This sequence joins TRBV4-2 and TRBJ2-7, with TRBD2 identical over 7 bases. The source material was PBMCs. CDR3 protein: CASSQVSGVPFGAGSYEQYF. The DNA for the CDR3 is TGTGCCAGCAGCCAAGTAAGCGGGGTCCCGTTTGGGGCGGGGTCCTACGAGCAGTACTTC.